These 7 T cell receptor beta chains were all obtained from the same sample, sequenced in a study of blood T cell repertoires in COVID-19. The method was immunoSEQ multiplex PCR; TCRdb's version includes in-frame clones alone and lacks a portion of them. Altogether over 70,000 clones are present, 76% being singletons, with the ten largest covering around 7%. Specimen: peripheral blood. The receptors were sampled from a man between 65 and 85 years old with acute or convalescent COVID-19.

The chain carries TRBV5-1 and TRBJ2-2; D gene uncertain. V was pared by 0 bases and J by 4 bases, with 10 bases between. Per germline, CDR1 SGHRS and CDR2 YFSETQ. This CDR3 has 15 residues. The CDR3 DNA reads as TGCGCCAGCAGCTTGGGCGATTCGGGCACCGGGGAGCTGTTTTTT. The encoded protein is CASSLGDSGTGELFF.

CDR3 coding DNA: TGCAGTGCTAGAGACCAAGAAAAACTGTTTTTT. It is translated as CSARDQEKLFF. The chain has TRBV20-1 and TRBJ1-4, with unresolved D. This CDR3 region has 11 residues. V was clipped by 0 bases and J by 8 bases, with 4 bases between them. Germline loops: CDR1 DFQATT, CDR2 SNEGSKA (reference sequence).

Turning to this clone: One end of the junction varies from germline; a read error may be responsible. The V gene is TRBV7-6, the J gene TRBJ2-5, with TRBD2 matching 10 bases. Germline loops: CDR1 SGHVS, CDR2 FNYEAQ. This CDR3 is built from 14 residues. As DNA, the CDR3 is TGTGCCAGCAGCCTAGCGGGAGTTCCGGAGACCCAGTACTTC. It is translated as CASSLAGVPETQYF.

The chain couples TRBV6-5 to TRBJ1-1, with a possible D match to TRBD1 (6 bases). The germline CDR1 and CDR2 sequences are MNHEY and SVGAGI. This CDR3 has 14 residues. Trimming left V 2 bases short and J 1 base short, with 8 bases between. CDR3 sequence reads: CASSYDRRNTEAFF. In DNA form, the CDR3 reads TGTGCCAGCAGTTACGACAGGAGGAACACTGAAGCTTTCTTT.

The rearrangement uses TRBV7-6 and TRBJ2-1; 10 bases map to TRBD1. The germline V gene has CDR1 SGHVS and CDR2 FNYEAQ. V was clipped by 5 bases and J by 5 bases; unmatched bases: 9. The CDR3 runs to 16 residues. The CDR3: CASSSQGQGTHNEQFF. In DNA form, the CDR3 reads TGTGCCAGCAGCAGTCAGGGACAGGGGACCCACAATGAGCAGTTCTTC.

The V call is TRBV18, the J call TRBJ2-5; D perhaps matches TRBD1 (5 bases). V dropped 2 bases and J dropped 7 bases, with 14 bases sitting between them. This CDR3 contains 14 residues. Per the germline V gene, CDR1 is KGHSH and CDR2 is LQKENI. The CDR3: CASSPTTGQRTQYF. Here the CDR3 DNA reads TGTGCCAGCTCACCAACCACAGGCCAGCGGACCCAGTACTTC.

The CDR3 DNA follows: TGTGCTAGTGGTTTGGTTACAGGGGGCAGGTTTGAGCAGTTCTTC. It encodes CASGLVTGGRFEQFF. V and J are TRBV12-5 and TRBJ2-1, with 9 bases lining up with TRBD1. Per germline, CDR1 LGHNT and CDR2 FRNRAP. V shed 0 bases and J 9 bases; nucleotides not matched to a gene: 6. The CDR3 sequence is 15 residues long.